This T cell receptor beta chain was identified during a study of T cells in women clearing cervical HPV infection. Study at large: Donors had HPV16-related CIN3 or worse; 2 had invasive cancer. Study-wide results and caveats: Cases carried less TRBV6-7 than controls: about 0.1% versus 0.15%. CIN3+ cases had significantly higher TCR richness than controls; evenness did not differ.

Sequencing used immunoSEQ multiplex PCR; TCRdb keeps in-frame clones, though not all of them. The sample's table shows about 20,000 clones. The CDR3 length is 16 residues. The V gene's germline CDR1 is DFQATT and CDR2 SNEGSKA (reference sequence). J lost 6 bases, V lost 6 bases, and 15 bases had no gene match. As to this clone: What it binds is not known. The CDR3 end lies 3 residues beyond the end of the read and is filled in from the germline J gene.

The V and J genes are TRBV20-1 and TRBJ1-5, with 9 bases identical to TRBD1. The sequence was obtained from a woman aged 18 to 75 with a cervical HPV16 infection that either progressed to CIN3+ or cleared (not recorded which). Sequencing was carried out using blood buffy coat. Partial CDR3 DNA: TGCAGTGCCGTCCCAACCCACAGGGGGCGATCTCAGCCC. Amino acids: CSAVPTHRGRSQP. The CDR3 reads in full as CSAVPTHRGRSQPQHF.